This T cell receptor beta chain was documented in a study of OX40 agonist ivuxolimab in advanced cancers. Method: immunoSEQ multiplex PCR; TCRdb's copy keeps in-frame clones and lacks some. Seen here are approximately 64,000 clones, 85% observed once, and the top ten hold about 4%. As for this clone: Its antigen is not identified.

Study-wide results and caveats: Within 6 weeks, CD4+ and CD8+ blood T cells expanded clonally at 0.1 to 3.0 mg/kg.

Sequenced here: CD4+ or CD8+ T cells sorted from blood, sampled in a trial of the OX40 agonist ivuxolimab. The clonotype originates from an adult with an advanced solid tumor such as melanoma, head and neck, liver or kidney cancer.

The DNA for the CDR3 is TGTGCCAGCAAAACTGGACAGGGGATCCACGAGCAGTACTTC. It yields the protein CASKTGQGIHEQYF. The chain links TRBV6-5 to TRBJ2-7; 9 positions match TRBD1. After removal of 7 bases from V and 5 bases from J, the junction contained 9 bases not matched to a gene. CDR1 is MNHEY and CDR2 is SVGAGI in the germline V gene. CDR3 length: 14 residues.